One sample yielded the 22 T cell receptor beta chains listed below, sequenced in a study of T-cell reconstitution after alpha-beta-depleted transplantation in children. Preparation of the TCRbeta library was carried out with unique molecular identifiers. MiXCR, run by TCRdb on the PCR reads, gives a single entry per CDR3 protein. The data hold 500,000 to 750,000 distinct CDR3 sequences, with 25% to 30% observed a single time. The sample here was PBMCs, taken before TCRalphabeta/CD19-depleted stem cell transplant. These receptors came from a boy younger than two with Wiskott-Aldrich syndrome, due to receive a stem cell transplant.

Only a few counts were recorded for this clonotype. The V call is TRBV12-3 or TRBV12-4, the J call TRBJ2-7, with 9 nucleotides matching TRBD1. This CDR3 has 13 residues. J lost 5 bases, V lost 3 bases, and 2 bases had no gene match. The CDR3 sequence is CASSFRTGDEQYF. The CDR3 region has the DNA TGTGCCAGCAGTTTCCGGACAGGGGACGAGCAGTACTTC.

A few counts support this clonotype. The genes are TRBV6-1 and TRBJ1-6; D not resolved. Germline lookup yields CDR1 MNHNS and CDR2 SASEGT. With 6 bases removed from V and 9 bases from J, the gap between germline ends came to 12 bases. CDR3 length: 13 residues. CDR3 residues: CASRDRGSSPLHF. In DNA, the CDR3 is TGTGCCAGCAGGGACCGTGGAAGTTCACCCCTCCACTTT.

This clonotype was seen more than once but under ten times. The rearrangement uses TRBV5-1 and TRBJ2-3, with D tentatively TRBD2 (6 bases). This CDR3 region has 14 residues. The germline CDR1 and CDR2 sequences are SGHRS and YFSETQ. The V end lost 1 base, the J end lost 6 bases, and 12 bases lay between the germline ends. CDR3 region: CASSLRASADTQYF. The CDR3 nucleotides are TGCGCCAGCAGCTTGAGGGCTAGCGCCGATACGCAGTATTTT.

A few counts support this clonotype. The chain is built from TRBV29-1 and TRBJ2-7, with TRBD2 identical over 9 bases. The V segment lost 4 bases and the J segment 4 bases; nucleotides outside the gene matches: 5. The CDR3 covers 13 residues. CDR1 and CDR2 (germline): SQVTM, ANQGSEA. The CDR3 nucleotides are TGCAGCGTTGGGGGGACTAGCAAGTACGAGCAGTACTTC. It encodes CSVGGTSKYEQYF.

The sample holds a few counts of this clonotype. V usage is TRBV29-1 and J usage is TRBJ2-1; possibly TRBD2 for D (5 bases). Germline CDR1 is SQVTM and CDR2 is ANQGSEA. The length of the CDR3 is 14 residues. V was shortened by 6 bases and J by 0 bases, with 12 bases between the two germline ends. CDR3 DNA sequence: TGCAGCGTAGGAGTGGGGAGCTCCTACAATGAGCAGTTCTTC. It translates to CSVGVGSSYNEQFF.

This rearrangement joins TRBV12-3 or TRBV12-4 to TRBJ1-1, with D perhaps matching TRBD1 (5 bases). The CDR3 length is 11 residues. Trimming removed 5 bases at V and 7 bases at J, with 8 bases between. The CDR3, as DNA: TGTGCCAGCAGTGACGGGGGTGAAGCTTTCTTT. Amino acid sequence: CASSDGGEAFF.

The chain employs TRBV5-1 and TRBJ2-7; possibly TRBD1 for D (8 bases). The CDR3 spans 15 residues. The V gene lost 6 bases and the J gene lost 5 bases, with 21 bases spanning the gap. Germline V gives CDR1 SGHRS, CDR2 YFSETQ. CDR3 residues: CASKGLGQGANEQYF. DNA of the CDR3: TGCGCCAGCAAAGGACTAGGGCAGGGGGCTAACGAGCAGTACTTC. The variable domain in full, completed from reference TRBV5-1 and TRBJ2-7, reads KAGVTQTPRYLIKTRGQQVTLSCSPISGHRSVSWYQQTPGQGLQFLFEYFSETQRNKGNFPGRFSGRQFSNSRSEMNVSTLELGDSALYLCASKGLGQGANEQYFGPGTRLTVT.

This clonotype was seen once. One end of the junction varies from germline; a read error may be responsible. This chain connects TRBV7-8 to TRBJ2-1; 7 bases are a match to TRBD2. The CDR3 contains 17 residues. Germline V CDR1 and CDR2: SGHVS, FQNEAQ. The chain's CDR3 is CASSLRRRLAVYNDQFF. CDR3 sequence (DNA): TGTGCCAGCAGCTTACGTCGGAGGCTAGCGGTCTACAATGACCAGTTCTTC.

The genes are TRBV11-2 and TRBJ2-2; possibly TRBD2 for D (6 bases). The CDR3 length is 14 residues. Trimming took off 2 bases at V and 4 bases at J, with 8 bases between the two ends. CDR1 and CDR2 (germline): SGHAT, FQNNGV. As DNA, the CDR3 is TGTGCCAGCAGCTTATTCGGGAGCACCGGGGAGCTGTTTTTT. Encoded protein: CASSLFGSTGELFF.

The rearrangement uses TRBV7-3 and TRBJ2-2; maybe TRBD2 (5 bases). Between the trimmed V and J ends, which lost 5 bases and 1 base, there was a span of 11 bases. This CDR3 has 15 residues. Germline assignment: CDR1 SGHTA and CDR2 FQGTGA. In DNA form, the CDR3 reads TGTGCCAGCAGCCCCGGGGTCTTGAACACCGGGGAGCTGTTTTTT. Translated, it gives CASSPGVLNTGELFF.

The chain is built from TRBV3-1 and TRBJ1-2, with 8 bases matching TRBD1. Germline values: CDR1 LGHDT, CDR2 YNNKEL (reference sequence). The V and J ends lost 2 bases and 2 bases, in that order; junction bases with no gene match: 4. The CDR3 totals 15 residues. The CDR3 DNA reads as TGTGCCAGCAGCCAATCAGGGGGCTGGAACTATGGCTACACCTTC. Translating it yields CASSQSGGWNYGYTF.

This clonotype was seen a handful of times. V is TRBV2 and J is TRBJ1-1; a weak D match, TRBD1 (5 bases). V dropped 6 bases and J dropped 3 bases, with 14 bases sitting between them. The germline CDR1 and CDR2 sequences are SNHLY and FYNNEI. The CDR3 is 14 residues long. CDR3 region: CASRGESQYTEAFF. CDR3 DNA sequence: TGTGCCAGCAGGGGGGAAAGTCAGTACACTGAAGCTTTCTTT.

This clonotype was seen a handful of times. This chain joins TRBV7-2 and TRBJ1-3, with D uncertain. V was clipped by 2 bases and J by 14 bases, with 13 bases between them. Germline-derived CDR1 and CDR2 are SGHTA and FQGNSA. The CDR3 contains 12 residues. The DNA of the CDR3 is TGTGCCAGCAGCTTAAGGCCCCGGAACTTATATTTT. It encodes CASSLRPRNLYF.

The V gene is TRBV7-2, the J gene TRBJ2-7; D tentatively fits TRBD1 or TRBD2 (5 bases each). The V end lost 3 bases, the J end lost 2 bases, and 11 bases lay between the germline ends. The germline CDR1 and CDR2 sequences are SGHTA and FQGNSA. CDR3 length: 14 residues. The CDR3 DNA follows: TGTGCCAGCAGCTTTATGCAGGGACCCTACGAGCAGTACTTC. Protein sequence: CASSFMQGPYEQYF.

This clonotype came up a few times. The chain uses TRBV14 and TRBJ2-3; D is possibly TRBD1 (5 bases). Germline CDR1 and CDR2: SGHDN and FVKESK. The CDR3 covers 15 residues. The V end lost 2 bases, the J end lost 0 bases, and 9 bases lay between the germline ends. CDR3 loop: CASSQITGSTDTQYF. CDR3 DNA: TGTGCCAGCAGCCAAATTACAGGAAGCACAGATACGCAGTATTTT.

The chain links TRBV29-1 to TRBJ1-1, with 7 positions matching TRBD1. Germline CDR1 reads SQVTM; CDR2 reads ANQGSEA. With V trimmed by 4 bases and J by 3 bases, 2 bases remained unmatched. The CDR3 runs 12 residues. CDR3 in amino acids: CSVARGDTEAFF. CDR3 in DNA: TGCAGCGTTGCCAGGGGGGACACTGAAGCTTTCTTT.

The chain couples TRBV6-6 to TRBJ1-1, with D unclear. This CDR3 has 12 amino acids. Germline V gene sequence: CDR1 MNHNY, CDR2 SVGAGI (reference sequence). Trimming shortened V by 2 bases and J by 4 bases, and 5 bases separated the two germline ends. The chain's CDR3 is CASSYPTTEAFF. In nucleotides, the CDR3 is TGTGCCAGCAGTTACCCTACCACTGAAGCTTTCTTT.

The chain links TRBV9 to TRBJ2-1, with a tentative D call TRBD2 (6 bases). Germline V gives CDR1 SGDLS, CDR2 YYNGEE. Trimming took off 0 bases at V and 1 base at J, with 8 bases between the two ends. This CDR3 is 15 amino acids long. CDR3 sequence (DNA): TGTGCCAGCAGCGTAGGACTAGTTTCCTACAATGAGCAGTTCTTC. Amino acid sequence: CASSVGLVSYNEQFF.

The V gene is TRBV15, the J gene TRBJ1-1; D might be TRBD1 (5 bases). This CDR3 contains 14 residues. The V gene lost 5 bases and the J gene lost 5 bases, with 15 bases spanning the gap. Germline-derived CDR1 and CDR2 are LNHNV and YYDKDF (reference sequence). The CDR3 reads CATSGTGTATEAFF. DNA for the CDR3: TGTGCCACCAGCGGGACCGGGACGGCTACTGAAGCTTTCTTT.

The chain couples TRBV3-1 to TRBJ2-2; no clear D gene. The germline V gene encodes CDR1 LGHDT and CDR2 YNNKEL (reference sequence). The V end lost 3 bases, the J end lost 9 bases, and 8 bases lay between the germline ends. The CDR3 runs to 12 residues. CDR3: CASSHQGRELFF. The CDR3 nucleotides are TGTGCCAGCAGCCATCAAGGGAGGGAGCTGTTTTTT.

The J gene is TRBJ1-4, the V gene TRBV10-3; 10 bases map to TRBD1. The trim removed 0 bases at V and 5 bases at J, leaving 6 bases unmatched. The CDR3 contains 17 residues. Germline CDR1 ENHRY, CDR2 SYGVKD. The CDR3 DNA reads TGTGCCATCAGTGAGTCCGAGCCGGGACAGGGGAATGAAAAACTGTTTTTT. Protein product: CAISESEPGQGNEKLFF.

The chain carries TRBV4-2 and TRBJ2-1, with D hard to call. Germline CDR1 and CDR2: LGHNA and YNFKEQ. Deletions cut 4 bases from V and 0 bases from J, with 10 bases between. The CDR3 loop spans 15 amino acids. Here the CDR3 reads CASSPVVPSYNEQFF. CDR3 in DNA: TGTGCCAGCAGCCCTGTGGTCCCCTCCTACAATGAGCAGTTCTTC.